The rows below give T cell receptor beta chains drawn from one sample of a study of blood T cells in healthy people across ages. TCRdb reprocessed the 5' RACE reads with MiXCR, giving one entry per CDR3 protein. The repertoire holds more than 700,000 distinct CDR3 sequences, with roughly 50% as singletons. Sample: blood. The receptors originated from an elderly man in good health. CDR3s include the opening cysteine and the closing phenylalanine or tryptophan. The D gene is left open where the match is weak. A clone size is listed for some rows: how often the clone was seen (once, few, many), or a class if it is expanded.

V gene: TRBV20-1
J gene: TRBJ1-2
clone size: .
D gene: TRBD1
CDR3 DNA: TGCAGTGCCACAGGGGATTCCTATGGCTACACCTTC
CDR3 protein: CSATGDSYGYTF

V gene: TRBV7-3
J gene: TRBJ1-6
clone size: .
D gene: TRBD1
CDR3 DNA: TGTGCCAGCAGCGACAGGGGGGACAATTCACCCCTCCACTTT
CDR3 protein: CASSDRGDNSPLHF

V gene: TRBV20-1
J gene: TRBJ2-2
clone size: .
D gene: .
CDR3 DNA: TGCAGTGCCCGCCCTAGTTTCACCGGGGAGCTGTTTTTT
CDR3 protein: CSARPSFTGELFF

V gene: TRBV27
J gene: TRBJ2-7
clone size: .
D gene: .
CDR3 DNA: TGTGCCAGCAGTTCCTACGAGGGGGCGGGAGTGAACGAGCAGTACTTC
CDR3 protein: CASSSYEGAGVNEQYF

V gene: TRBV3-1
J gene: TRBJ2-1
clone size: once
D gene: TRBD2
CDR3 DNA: TGTGCCAGCAGCCCTCGACTAGCGATAAACAATGGGCAGTTCTTC
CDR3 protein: CASSPRLAINNGQFF

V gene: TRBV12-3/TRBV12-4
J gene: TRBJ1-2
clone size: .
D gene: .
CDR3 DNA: TGTGCCAGCCACAGTCACGGGGCCGATTATGGCTACACCTTC
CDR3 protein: CASHSHGADYGYTF

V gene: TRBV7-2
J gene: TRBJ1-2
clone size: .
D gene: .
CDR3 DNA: TGTGCCAGCAGCTTCCTACCGGTGGGGGATATCTATGGCTACACCTTC
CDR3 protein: CASSFLPVGDIYGYTF

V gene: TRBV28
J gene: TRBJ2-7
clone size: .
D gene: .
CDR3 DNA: TGTGCCAGCAGTCCACAGGGCCGCCCGACCTACGAGCAGTACTTC
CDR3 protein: CASSPQGRPTYEQYF

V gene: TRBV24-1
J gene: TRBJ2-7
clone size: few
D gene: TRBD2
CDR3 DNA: TGTGCCACCAGTGATACGGGACTAGGAAGGGGCGAGCAGTACTTC
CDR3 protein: CATSDTGLGRGEQYF

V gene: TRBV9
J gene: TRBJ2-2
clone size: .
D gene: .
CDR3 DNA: TGTGCCAGCAGCCCCCCGGATAGCTGGAACACCGGGGAGCTGTTTTTT
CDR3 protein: CASSPPDSWNTGELFF

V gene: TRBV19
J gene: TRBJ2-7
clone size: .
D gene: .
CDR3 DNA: TGTGCCAGTAACCCCGTATCTCGGGTCTGCACCCCCCGTGGGTCCTACGAGCAGTACTTC
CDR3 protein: CASNPVSRVCTPRGSYEQYF

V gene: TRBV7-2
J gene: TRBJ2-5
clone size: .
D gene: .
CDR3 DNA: TGTGCCAGCAGCCCCGGGAGCCTAGGGTACGAGCTGTACTTC
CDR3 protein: CASSPGSLGYELYF

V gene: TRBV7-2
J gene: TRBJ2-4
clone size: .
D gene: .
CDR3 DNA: TGTGCCAGCAGCTTAGGACTAGTATCCTACAATGAGCAGTACTTC
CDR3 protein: CASSLGLVSYNEQYF

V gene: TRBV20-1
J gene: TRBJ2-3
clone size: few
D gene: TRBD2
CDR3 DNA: TGCAGTGCTAGGCTGGCGGGAGGAGGGCACAGTGGTACGCAGTATTTT
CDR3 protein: CSARLAGGGHSGTQYF

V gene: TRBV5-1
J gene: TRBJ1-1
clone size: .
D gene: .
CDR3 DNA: TGCGCCAGCAGCCTTCAGGAGCTTTTGGGCACTGAAGCTTTCTTT
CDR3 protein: CASSLQELLGTEAFF

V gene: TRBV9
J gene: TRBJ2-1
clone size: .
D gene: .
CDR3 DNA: TGTGCCAGCAGCGTAGGGCCCAGGGCCTACAATGAGCAGTTCTTC
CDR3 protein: CASSVGPRAYNEQFF

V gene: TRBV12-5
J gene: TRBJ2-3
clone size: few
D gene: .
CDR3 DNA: TGTGCTAGTGGTTTGCCACAGTTGGGATACGCGTATTTT
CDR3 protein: CASGLPQLGYAYF

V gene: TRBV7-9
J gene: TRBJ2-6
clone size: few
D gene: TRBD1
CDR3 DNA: TGTGCCAGCAGCCCTTGGGGACAGGGGGCCCTCGGGGCCAACGTCCTGACTTTC
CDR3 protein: CASSPWGQGALGANVLTF

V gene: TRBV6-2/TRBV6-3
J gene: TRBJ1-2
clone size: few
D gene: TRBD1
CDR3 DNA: TGTGCCAGCAGTTACTCGACACTCAGGGGGCATGGCTACACCTTC
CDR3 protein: CASSYSTLRGHGYTF

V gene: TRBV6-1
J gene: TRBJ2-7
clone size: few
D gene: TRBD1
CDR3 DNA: TGTGCCAGCAGTGGGGGGACAGGGCGCGAGCAGTACTTC
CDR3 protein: CASSGGTGREQYF

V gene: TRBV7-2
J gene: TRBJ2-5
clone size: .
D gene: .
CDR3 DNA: TGTGCCAGCAGCTTAGTTTCTGGTGAGACCCAGTACTTC
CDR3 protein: CASSLVSGETQYF

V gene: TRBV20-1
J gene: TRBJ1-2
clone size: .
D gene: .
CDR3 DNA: TGCAGTGCTAGAGCTAGGGTTTTAGGACCCGATGGGTATGGCTACACCTTC
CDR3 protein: CSARARVLGPDGYGYTF

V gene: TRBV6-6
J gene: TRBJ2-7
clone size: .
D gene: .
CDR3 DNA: TGTGCCAGCAGTTACTTGGACTCCCTCTCCTACGAGCAGTACTTC
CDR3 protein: CASSYLDSLSYEQYF

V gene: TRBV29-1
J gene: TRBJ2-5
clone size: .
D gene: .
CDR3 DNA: TGCAGCGTTGCGGTATCGCTAGACTCCCTCGAGACCCAGTACTTC
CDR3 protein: CSVAVSLDSLETQYF

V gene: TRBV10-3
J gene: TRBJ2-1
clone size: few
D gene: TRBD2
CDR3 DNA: TGTGCCACCAGAGCGGGAGGGTCTCAATCCGAGCAGTTCTTC
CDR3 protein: CATRAGGSQSEQFF

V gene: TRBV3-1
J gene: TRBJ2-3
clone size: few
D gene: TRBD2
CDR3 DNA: TGTGCCAGCAGCCGCCCAGCGGGAGGGCCGAGGGAAGATACGCAGTATTTT
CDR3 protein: CASSRPAGGPREDTQYF

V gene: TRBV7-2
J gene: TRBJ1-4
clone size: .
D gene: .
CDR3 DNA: TGTGCCAGCAGCCCCCGGGGAGGAAATAATGAAAAACTGTTTTTT
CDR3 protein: CASSPRGGNNEKLFF

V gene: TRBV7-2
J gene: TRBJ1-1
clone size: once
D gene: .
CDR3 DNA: TGTGCCAGCAGCTTAGGTCCCACCCTTCTCCCCGTTAAAGCTTTCTTT
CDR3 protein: CASSLGPTLLPVKAFF

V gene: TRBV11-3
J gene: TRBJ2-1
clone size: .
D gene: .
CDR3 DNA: TGTGCCAGCAGCTTAGGAGGGGCCAGGTACAATGAGCAGTTCTTC
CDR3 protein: CASSLGGARYNEQFF

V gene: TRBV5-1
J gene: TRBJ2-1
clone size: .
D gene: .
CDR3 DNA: TGCGCCAGCAGCGGTAGCCGGAGCTCCTACAATGAGCAGTTCTTC
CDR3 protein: CASSGSRSSYNEQFF

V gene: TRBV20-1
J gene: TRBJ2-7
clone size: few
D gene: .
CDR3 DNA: TGCAGTGCTAGTGAGGAGCCCCGATCCGAGCAGTACTTC
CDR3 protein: CSASEEPRSEQYF

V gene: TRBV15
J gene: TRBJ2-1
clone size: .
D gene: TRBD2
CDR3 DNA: TGTGCCACCAGCAGAGAACTAGCGGGTGAGCAGTTCTTC
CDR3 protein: CATSRELAGEQFF

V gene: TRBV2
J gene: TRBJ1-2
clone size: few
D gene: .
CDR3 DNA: TGTGCCAGCAGCCGGGACACCTATGGCTACACCTTC
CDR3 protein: CASSRDTYGYTF

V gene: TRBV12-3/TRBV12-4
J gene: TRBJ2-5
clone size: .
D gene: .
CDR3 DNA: TGTGCCAGCAGGTGGCGCCGCCAAGAGACCCAGTACTTC
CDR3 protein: CASRWRRQETQYF

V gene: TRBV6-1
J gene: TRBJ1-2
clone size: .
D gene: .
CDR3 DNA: TGTGCCAGCAGGGGACTAGCGGTCTATGGCTACACCTTC
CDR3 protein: CASRGLAVYGYTF

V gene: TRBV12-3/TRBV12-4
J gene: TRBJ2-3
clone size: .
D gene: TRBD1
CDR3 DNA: TGTGCCAGCAGTAAACACGGGACAGTGAGCACAGATACGCAGTATTTT
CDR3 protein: CASSKHGTVSTDTQYF

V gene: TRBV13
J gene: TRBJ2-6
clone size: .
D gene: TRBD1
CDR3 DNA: TGTGCCAGCAGCTCCCGGGACAGGTCAGGGGCCAACGTCCTGACTTTC
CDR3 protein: CASSSRDRSGANVLTF

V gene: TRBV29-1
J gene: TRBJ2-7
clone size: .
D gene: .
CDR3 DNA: TGCAGCGTTGTGGGTAAGGGGGCGGGAGAGCAGTACTTC
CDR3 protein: CSVVGKGAGEQYF

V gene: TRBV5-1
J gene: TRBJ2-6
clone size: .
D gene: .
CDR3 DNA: TGCGCCAGCAGCTGGCAGGGTAGGAGCTCTGGGGCCAACGTCCTGACTTTC
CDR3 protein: CASSWQGRSSGANVLTF

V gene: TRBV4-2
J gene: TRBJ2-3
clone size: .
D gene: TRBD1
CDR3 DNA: TGTGCCAGCAGCCAAATGGACAGGGCTAGCACAGATACGCAGTATTTT
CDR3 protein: CASSQMDRASTDTQYF

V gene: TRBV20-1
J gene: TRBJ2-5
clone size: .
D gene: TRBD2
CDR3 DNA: TGCAGTGCGCTGACTAGCGGTAAAGAGACCCAGTACTTC
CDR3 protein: CSALTSGKETQYF

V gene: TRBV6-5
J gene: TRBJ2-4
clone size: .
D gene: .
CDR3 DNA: TGTGCCAGCAGTTACAAAGGGACACCTAAAAACATTCAGTACTTC
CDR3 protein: CASSYKGTPKNIQYF

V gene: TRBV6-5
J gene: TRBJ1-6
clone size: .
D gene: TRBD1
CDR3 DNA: TGTGCCAGCAGTTACCTCCGTGGGGACAGGGCTCATTCACCCCCCCACTTT
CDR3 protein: CASSYLRGDRAHSPPHF

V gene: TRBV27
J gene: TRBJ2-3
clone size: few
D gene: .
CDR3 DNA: TGTGCCAGCAGTTTACGGAGTCCGCACAGATACGCGTATTTT
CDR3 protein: CASSLRSPHRYAYF

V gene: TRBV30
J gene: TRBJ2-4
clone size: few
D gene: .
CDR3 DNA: TGTGCCTGGAGGGGGCGAGATTTAGCCAAAAACATTCAGTACTTC
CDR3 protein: CAWRGRDLAKNIQYF

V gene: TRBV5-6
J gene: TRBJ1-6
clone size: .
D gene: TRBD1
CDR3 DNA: TGTGCCAGCAGCTTTGAACAGGGGGGAATTTCACCCCTCCACTTT
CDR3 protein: CASSFEQGGISPLHF

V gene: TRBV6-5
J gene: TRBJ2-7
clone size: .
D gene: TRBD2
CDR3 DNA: TGTGCCAGCAGTTCCAGTGGGGTAGCGGGACGAGCCTACGAGCAGTACTTC
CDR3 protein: CASSSSGVAGRAYEQYF

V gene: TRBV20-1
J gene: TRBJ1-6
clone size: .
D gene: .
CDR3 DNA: TGCAGTGCTACCCCCGAGCTCCACCTTGATTCACCCCTCCACTTT
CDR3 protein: CSATPELHLDSPLHF

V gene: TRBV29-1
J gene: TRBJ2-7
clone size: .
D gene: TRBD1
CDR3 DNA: TGCAGCGCCCGCCCCGGGACAGGGGGCAGGTACGAGCAGTACTTC
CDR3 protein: CSARPGTGGRYEQYF

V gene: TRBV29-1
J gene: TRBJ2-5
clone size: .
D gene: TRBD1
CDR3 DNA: TGCAGCGTTGAAGAAAGGGACAGGGGGACCTATGGGCAGTACTTC
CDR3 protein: CSVEERDRGTYGQYF

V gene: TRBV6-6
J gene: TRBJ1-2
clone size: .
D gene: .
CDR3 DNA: TGTGCCAGCAGACCAGGGGCGAATGGCTACACCTTC
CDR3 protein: CASRPGANGYTF

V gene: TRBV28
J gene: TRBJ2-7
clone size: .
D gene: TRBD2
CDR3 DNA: TGTGCCAGCAGTTCGTCTAGCGGGAGGATCTCCTACGAGCAGTACTTC
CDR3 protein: CASSSSSGRISYEQYF

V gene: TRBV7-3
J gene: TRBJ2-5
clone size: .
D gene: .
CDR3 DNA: TGTGCCGGATATGGGCTCCCCAATGAGCAGTACTTC
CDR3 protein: CAGYGLPNEQYF

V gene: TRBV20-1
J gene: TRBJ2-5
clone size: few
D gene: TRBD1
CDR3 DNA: TGCAGTGCTTTCCGGGACAGGGAGGAGACCCAGTACTTC
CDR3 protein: CSAFRDREETQYF

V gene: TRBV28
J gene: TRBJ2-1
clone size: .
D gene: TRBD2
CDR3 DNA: TGTGCCAGCAGTCCAATAACGGGAGGGGTGCTCAATGAGCAGTTCTTC
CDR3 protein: CASSPITGGVLNEQFF

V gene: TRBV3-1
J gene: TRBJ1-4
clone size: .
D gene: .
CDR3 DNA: TGTGCCAGCAGCCAAGTTGGCGGGGCGTGGGTTGAAAAACTGTTTTTT
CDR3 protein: CASSQVGGAWVEKLFF

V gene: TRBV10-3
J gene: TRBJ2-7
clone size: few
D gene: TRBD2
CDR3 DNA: TGTGCCATCAAGCCGGGACTAGCAGTGGGTGAGCAGTACTTC
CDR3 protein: CAIKPGLAVGEQYF

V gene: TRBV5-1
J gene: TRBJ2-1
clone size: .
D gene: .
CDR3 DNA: TGCGCCAGCAGTCATATCGGACTCGACACCCATGAGCAGTTCTTC
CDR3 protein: CASSHIGLDTHEQFF

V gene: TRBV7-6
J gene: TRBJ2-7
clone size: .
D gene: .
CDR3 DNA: TGTGCCAGCAGCTTAGACCTCCAGGGCGAGCAGTACTTC
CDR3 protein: CASSLDLQGEQYF

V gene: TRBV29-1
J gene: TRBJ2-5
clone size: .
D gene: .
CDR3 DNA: TGCAGCGTTGATAGGCAGTTAGAGACCCAGTACTTC
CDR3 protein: CSVDRQLETQYF